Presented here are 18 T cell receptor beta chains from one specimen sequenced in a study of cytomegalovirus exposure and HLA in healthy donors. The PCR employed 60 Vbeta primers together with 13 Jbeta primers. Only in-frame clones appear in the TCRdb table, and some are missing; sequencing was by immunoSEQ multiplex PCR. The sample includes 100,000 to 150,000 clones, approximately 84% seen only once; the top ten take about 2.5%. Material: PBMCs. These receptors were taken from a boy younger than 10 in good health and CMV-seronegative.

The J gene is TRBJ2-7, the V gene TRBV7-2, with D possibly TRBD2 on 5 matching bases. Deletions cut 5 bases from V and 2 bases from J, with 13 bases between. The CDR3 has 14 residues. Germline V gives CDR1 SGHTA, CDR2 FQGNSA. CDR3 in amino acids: CASSLDGKPYEQYF. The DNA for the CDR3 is TGTGCCAGCAGCCTGGACGGGAAACCCTACGAGCAGTACTTC. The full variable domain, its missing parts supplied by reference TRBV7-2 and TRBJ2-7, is GAGVSQSPSNKVTEKGKDVELRCDPISGHTALYWYRQSLGQGLEFLIYFQGNSAPDKSGLPSDRFSAERTGGSVSTLTIQRTQQEDSAVYLCASSLDGKPYEQYFGPGTRLTVT.

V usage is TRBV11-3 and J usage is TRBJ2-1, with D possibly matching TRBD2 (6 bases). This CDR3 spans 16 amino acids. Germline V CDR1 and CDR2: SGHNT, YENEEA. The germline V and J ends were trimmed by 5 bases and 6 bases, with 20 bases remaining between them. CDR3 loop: CASSPHGSSYINEQFF. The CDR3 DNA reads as TGTGCCAGCAGCCCGCACGGGAGTTCGTATATCAATGAGCAGTTCTTC.

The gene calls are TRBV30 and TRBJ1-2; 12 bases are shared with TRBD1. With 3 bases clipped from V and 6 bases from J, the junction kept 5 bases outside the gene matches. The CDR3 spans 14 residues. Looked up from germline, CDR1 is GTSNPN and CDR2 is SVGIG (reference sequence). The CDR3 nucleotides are TGTGCCTGGAGCACCGGGACAGGGGGCGATGGCTACACCTTC. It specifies CAWSTGTGGDGYTF.

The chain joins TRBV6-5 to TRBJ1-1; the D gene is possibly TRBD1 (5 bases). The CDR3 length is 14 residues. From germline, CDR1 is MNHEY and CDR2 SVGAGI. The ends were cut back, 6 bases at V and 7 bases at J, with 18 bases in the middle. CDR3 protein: CASSPNFRDFEAFF. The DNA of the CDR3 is TGTGCCAGCAGCCCAAACTTCCGGGACTTTGAAGCTTTCTTT.

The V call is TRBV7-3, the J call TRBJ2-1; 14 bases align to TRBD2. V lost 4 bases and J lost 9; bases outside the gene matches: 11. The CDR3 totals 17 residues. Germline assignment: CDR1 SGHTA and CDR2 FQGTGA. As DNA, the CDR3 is TGTGCCAGCAGCTCCGGACTAGCGGGAGGAATGGGCGGTGAGCAGTTCTTC. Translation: CASSSGLAGGMGGEQFF.

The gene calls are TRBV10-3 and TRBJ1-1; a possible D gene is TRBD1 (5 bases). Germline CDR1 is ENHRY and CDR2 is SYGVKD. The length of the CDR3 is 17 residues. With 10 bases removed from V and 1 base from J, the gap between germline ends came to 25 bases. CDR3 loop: CATSQGQGPPRNTEAFF. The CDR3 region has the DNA TGTGCCACCAGCCAAGGGCAGGGCCCACCAAGGAACACTGAAGCTTTCTTT.

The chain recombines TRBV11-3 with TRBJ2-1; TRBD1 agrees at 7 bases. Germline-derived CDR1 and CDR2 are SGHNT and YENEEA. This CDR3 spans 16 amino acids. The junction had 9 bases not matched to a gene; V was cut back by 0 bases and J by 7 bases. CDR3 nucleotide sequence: TGTGCCAGCAGCTTAGATTCGTCCCGGGGACAGAATGAGCAGTTCTTC. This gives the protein CASSLDSSRGQNEQFF.

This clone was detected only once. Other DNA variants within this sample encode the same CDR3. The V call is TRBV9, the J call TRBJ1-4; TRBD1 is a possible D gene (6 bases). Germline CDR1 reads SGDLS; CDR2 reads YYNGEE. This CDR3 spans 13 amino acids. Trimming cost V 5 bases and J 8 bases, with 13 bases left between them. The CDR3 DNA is TGTGCCAGCAGTCCAGGGGAACCCGAAAAACTGTTTTTT. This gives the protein CASSPGEPEKLFF.

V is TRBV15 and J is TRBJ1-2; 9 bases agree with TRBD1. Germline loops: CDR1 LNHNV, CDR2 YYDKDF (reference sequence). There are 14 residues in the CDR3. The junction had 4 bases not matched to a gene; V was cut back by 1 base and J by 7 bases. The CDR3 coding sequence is TGTGCCACCAGCAGAGTACAGGGGGCTGGTGGCTACACCTTC. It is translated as CATSRVQGAGGYTF.

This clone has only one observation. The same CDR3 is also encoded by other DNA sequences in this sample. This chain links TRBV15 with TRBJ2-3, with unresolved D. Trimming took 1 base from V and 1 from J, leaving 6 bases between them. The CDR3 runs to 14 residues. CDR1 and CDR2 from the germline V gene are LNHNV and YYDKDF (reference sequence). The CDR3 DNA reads TGTGCCACCAGCAGAGTTGGAGGCACAGATACGCAGTATTTT. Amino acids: CATSRVGGTDTQYF.

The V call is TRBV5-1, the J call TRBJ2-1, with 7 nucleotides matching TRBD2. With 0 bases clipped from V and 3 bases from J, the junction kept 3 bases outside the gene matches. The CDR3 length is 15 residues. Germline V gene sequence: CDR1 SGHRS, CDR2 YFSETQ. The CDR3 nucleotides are TGCGCCAGCAGCTTGGTAGGGACTAACTACAATGAGCAGTTCTTC. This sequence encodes CASSLVGTNYNEQFF.

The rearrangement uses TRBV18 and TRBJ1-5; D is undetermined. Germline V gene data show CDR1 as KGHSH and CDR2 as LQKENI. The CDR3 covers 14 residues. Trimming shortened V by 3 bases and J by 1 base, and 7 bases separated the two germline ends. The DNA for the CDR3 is TGTGCCAGCTCACCGTGGGCAAGCAATCAGCCCCAGCATTTT. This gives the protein CASSPWASNQPQHF. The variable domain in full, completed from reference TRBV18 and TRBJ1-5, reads NAGVMQNPRHLVRRRGQEARLRCSPMKGHSHVYWYRQLPEEGLKFMVYLQKENIIDESGMPKERFSAEFPKEGPSILRIQQVVRGDSAAYFCASSPWASNQPQHFGDGTRLSIL.

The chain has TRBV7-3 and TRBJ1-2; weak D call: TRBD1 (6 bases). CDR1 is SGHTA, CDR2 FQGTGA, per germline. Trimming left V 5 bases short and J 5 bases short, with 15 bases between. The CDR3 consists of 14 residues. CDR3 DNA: TGTGCCAGCAGCCCAGGGTCAGGGGATTATGGCTACACCTTC. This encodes CASSPGSGDYGYTF.

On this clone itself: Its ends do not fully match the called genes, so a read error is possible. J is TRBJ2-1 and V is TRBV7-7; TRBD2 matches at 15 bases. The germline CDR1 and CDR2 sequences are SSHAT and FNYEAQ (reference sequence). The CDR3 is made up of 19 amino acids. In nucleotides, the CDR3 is TGTGCTAGCAGCTTAAAGCATGGGACTAGCGGGAGGCTAAACAATGAGCAGTTCTTC. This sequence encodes CASSLKHGTSGRLNNEQFF.

Here the CDR3 reads CASSWTGDIPYEQYV. DNA of the CDR3: TGTGCCAGCAGCTGGACAGGGGATATCCCCTACGAGCAGTACGTC. This rearrangement joins TRBV5-6 to TRBJ2-7; TRBD1 agrees at 9 bases. This CDR3 spans 15 amino acids. Germline values: CDR1 SGHDT, CDR2 YYEEEE. After removal of 3 bases from V and 2 bases from J, the junction contained 6 bases not matched to a gene.

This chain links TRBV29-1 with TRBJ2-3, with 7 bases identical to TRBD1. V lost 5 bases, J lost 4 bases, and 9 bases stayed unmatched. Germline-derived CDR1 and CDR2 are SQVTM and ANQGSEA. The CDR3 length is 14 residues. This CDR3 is CSVYGQESADTQYF. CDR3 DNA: TGCAGCGTTTACGGACAGGAATCAGCAGATACGCAGTATTTT.

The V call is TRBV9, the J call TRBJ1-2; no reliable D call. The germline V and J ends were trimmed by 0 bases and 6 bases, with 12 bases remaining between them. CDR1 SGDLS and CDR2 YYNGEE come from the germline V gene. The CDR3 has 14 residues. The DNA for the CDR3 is TGTGCCAGCAGCGTAGTTGAGGGAGTGAATGGCTACACCTTC. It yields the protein CASSVVEGVNGYTF.

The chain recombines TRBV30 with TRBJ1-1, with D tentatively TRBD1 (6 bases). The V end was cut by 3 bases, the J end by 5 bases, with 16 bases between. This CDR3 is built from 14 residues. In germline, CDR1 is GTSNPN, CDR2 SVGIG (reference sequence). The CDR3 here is CAWRGGRRGTEAFF. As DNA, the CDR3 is TGTGCCTGGAGGGGGGGGCGGAGGGGAACTGAAGCTTTCTTT.